Reported below is one T cell receptor beta chain. Repertoires were generated with immunoSEQ multiplex PCR, while TCRdb's copy carries only in-frame clones and drops some. The sample lists about 150,000 clones, 94% seen once, with approximately 5.5% in the top ten. This record comes from a study of control samples from healthy donors and cancer patients. The sample comprised blood. The clonotype comes from a man aged 35-49 years in good health.

CDR3 sequence reads: CASSLADGNSPLHF. The DNA for the CDR3 is TGTGCCAGCAGCTTAGCCGACGGGAATTCACCCCTCCACTTT. V usage is TRBV7-6 and J usage is TRBJ1-6; D not certain. CDR3 length: 14 amino acids. Looked up from germline, CDR1 is SGHVS and CDR2 is FNYEAQ. V lost 0 bases, J lost 7 bases, and 7 bases lay in between.